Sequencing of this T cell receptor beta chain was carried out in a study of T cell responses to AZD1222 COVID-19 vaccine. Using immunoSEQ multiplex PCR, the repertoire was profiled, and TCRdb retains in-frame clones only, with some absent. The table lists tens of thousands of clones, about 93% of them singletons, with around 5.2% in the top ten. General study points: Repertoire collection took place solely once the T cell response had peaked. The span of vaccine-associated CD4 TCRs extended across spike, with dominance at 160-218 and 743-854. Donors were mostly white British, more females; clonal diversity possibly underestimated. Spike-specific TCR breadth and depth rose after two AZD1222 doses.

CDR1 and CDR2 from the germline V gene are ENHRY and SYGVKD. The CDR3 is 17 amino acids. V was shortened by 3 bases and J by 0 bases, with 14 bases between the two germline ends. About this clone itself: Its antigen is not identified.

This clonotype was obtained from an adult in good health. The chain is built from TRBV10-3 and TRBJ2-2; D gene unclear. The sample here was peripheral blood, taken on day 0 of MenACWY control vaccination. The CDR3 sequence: CAISDRALGSNTGELFF. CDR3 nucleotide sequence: TGTGCCATCAGTGACCGAGCCCTGGGGTCGAACACCGGGGAGCTGTTTTTT.